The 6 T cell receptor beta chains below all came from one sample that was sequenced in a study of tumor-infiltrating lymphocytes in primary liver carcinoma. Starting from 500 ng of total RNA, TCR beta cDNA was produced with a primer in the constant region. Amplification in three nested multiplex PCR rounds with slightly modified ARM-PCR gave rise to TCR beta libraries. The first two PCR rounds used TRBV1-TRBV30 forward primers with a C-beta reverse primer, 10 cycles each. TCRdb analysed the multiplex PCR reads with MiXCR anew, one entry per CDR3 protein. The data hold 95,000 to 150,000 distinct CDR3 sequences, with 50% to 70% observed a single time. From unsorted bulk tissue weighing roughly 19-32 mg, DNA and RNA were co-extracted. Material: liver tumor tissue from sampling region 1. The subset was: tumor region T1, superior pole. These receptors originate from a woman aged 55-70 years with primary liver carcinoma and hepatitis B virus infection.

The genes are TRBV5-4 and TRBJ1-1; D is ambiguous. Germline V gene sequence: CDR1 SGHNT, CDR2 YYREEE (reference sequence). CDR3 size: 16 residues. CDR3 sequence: CVRSFGLGREDTEAFF. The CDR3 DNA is TGTGTCAGGAGCTTCGGACTTGGGCGGGAGGACACTGAAGCTTTCTTT.

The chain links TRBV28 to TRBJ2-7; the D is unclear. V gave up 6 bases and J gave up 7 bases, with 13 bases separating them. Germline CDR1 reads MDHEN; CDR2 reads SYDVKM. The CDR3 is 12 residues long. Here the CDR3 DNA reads TGTGCCAGCAGATTCGACTGGGTGGAGCAGTACTTC. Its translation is CASRFDWVEQYF.

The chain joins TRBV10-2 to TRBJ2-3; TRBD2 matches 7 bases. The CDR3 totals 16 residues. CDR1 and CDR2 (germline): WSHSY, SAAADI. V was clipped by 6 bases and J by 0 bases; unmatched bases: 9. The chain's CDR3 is CASRPGLPASTDTQYF. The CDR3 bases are TGCGCCAGCAGACCGGGACTACCCGCTAGCACAGATACGCAGTATTTT.

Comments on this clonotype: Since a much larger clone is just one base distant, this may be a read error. This chain's CDR3 is CASSPTERLGAFF. CDR3 sequence (DNA): TGCGCCAGCAGCCCGACGGAAAGACTGGGAGCTTTCTTT. The chain employs TRBV4-1 and TRBJ1-1, with D unresolved. CDR1 is MGHRA, CDR2 YSYEKL, per germline. This CDR3 is built from 13 residues. The germline V and J ends were trimmed by 4 bases and 10 bases, with 16 bases remaining between them.

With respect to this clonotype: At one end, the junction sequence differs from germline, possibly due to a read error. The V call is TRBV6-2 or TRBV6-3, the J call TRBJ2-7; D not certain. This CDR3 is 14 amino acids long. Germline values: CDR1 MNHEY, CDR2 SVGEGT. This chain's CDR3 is CASSYGLTNCEQHF. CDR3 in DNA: TGTGCCAGCAGTTACGGGCTGACGAACTGCGAGCAGCACTTC.

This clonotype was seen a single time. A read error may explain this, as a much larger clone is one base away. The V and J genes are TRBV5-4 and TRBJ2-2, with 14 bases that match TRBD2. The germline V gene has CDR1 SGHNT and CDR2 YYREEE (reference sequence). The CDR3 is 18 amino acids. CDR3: CASSVGLAGAANTGELVF. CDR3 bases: TGTGCCAGCAGCGTGGGACTAGCGGGGGCCGCGAACACCGGGGAGCTGGTTTTT.